These T cell receptor beta chains were read from a single sample in a study of beta chain features in type 1 diabetes. Sequencing used immunoSEQ multiplex PCR; TCRdb keeps in-frame clones, though not all of them. Of hundreds of thousands of clones listed, roughly an eighth are singletons. Material: naive CD4+ T cells from blood. These TCRs come from a woman younger than 35 with type 1 diabetes. Each CDR3 is given without its conserved first and last residue.

>TRBJ2-2|TRBV21-1
ASSTTGDGGELF
>TRBJ2-1|TRBV6-5
ASTGQGRNEQF
>TRBJ2-1|TRBV5-1
ASSLAGQAYNEQF
>TRBJ1-1|TRBV4-2
ASSPGDGGTEAF
>TRBJ2-7|TRBV2
ASSDLLGGTPREREQY
>TRBJ1-1|TRBV7-2
ASSAHRGHTEAF
>TRBJ2-7|TRBV2
ASRAIYEQY
>TRBJ1-5|TRBV18
ASSPPGDQPQH
>TRBJ1-4|TRBV20-1
AQATNEKLF
>TRBJ2-2|TRBV11-1
ASSLGAGGPRTGELF
>TRBJ2-7|TRBV7-2
ASSPYRGEQY
>TRBJ1-2|TRBV2
ASSRGGGIGYGYT
>TRBJ1-1|TRBV2
ASKRTGADTEAF
>.|TRBV30
ACSFDVAGDYEQY
>TRBJ1-2|TRBV4-1
ASSQDGQYDGYT
>TRBJ1-1|TRBV4-1
ASSRRGGENTEAF
>TRBJ1-1|TRBV14
ASSQPGTPDTEAF
>TRBJ1-2|TRBV4-2
ASSQDLLGSYGYT
>TRBJ2-5|TRBV7-2
ASSLGSGGETQY
>TRBJ1-1|TRBV18
ASSPGISMNTEAF
>TRBJ2-7|TRBV2
ASNPAGSSYEQY
>TRBJ2-7|TRBV13
ASSPLGQGYEQY
>TRBJ1-1|TRBV29-1
SVLPMARGRTEAF
>TRBJ2-7|TRBV29-1
SVFDRGTPYEQY
>TRBJ2-7|TRBV5-1
ASSLKPSLTGTGEQY
>TRBJ2-3|TRBV5-1
ASSSPGDATDTQY
>TRBJ2-7|TRBV7-9
ASSSTSGSSYEQY
>TRBJ2-3|TRBV7-2
ASTPGLAEKDTQY